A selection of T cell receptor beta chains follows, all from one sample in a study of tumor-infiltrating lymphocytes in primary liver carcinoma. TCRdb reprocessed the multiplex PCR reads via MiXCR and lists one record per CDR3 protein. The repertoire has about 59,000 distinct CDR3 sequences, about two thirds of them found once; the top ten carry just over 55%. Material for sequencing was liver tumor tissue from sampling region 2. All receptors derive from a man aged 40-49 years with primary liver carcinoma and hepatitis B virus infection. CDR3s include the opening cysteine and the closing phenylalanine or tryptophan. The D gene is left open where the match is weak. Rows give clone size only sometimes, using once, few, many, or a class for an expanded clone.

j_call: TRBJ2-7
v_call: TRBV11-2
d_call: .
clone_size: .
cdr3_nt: TGTGCCAACAGCAGTAGCGTGACCTACGAGCAGTACTTC
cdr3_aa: CANSSSVTYEQYF

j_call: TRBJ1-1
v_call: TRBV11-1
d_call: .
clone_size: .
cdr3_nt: TGTGCCAGCAGCTTAGGGCAGGGCAACACTGAAGCTTTCTTT
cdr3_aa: CASSLGQGNTEAFF

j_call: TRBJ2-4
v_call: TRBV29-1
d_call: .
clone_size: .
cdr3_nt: TGCAGCGTTGAAGCGAGCGGTGAAGGAGCCAAAAACATTCAGTACTTC
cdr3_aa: CSVEASGEGAKNIQYF

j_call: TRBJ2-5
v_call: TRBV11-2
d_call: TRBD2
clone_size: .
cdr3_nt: TGCGTCAGCAGCCAAACTCCTGGCGGGGGGAAAAAGGCCCAGTACTTC
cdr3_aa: CVSSQTPGGGKKAQYF

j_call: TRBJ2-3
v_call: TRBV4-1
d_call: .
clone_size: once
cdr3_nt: TGCACCAGCAGCCACCAGTCAGATACGCAGTATTTT
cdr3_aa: CTSSHQSDTQYF

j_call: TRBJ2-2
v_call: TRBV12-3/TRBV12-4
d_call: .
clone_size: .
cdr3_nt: TGTGCCAGCAGCCTCCGTGTCGGGGAGCTGGTTTTT
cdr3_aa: CASSLRVGELVF

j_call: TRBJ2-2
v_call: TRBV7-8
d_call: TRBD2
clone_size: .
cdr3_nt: TGTGCCAGCAGCTTCCGGACTAGCGGGACGAACACCGTGGAGCTGTTTTTT
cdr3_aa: CASSFRTSGTNTVELFF

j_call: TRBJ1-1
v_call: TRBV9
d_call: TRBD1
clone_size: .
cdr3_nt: TGTGCCAGCAGCTTAACCGGGACAGCGAACACTGAAGCTTTCTTT
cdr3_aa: CASSLTGTANTEAFF

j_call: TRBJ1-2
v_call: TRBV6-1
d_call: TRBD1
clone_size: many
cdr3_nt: TGTGCCAGCACCGAGGCCGCTCGGACAGGGGCCCATGGCTACACCTTC
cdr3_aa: CASTEAARTGAHGYTF

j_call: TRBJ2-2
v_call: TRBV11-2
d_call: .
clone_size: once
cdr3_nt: TGTGCTAGCGGCCTACAAAGCGGTGGTTTGACCGGGGAGCTGTCTTTT
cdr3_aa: CASGLQSGGLTGELSF

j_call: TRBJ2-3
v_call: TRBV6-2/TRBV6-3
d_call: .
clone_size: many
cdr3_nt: TGTGCCAGCCGCCGGAGCGGGACAGATACGCAGTATTTT
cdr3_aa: CASRRSGTDTQYF

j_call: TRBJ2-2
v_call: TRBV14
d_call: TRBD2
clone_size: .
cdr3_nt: TGTGCCAGCAGCCAAGGGAACGGCCTAGCGGGTAACACCGGGGAGCTGTTTTTT
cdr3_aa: CASSQGNGLAGNTGELFF

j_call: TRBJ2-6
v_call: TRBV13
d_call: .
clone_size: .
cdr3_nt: TGTGCCAGCACTATTTACCTGGACGGCTCTGGGGCCAACATCCTGACTTTC
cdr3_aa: CASTIYLDGSGANILTF

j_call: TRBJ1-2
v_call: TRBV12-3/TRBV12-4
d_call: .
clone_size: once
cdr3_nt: TGTGCCAGCACTGCGGACAGTAACTATGTCTACACCTTC
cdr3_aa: CASTADSNYVYTF

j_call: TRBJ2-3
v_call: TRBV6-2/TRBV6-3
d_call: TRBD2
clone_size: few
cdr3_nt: TGTGCCAGCAGTTACATCCTAGCGGGAGGCCCAGAGTATTTT
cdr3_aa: CASSYILAGGPEYF

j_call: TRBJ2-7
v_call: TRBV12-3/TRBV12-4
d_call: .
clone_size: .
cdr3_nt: TGTGTAAGCAGTATAGGACAAGGGGCAAACTACGAGCAGTACTTC
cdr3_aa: CVSSIGQGANYEQYF

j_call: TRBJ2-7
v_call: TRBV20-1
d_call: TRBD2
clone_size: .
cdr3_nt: TGCAGTGCTAGGGGACTAGGGGACCCCTACGAGCAGTACTTC
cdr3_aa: CSARGLGDPYEQYF

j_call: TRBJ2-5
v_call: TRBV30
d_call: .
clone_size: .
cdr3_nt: TGTGCCTGGAGTGAAATGAGGGAGACCCAGTACTTC
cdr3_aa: CAWSEMRETQYF

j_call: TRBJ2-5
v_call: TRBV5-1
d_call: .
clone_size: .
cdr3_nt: TGCGCCAGCAGCCCTAGGACGGCTCAAGAGACCCAGTACTTC
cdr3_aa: CASSPRTAQETQYF

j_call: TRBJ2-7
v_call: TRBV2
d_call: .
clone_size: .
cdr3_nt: TGTGCCAGCAGTGAGAACAGGATGGTCTCCCACGAGCAGTACTTC
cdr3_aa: CASSENRMVSHEQYF

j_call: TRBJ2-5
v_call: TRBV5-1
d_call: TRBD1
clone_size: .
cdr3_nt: TGCGCAAGCAGCCGCGGACAGGGGGCTTGGGAGACCCAGAACTTC
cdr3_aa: CASSRGQGAWETQNF

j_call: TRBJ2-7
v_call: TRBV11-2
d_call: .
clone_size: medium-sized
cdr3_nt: TGTGCCAGCAGCTATTTACAGGGTTACGAGCAGTACTTC
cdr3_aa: CASSYLQGYEQYF

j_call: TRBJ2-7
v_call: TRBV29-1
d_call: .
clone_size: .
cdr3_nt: TGCAGCGTGGCTGGGATAGCGAGAACCTACGAGCAGTACTTC
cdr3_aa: CSVAGIARTYEQYF

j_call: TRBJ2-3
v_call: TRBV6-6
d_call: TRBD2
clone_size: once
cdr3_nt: TGTGTCAGCAGTTACCCCCTCACAGAGGGCAGCGGGAGTAGAACTAGCACAGATACGCAGTATTTT
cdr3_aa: CVSSYPLTEGSGSRTSTDTQYF

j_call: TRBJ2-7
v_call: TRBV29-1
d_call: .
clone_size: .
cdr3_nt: TGCAGCGAGAGATCGGTGTCTGGGGAGCAGTACTTT
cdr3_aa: CSERSVSGEQYF

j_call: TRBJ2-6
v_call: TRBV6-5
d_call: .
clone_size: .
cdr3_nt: TGTGCCAGCAGTCATGACTCTGGGGCCAACGTCCTGACCTTC
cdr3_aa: CASSHDSGANVLTF

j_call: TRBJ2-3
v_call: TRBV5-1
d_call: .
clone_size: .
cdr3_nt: TGCGCCAGCAGGGGAGTGGTCACAGATACGCAGTGTTTT
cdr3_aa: CASRGVVTDTQCF

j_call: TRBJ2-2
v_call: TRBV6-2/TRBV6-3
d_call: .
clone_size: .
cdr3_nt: TGTACCAGCGGGCCGGGGGAGCTGTTTTTT
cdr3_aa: CTSGPGELFF

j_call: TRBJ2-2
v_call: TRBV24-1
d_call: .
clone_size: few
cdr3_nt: TGTGCCACCAGTGATTTGTGGAACACCGGGGAGCTGTTTTTT
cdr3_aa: CATSDLWNTGELFF

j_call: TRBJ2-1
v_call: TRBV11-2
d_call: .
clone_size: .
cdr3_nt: TGTGCCAGTAGCTTAGATCCAGAGAGCTACTATAATGAGCAGTTCTTC
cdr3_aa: CASSLDPESYYNEQFF

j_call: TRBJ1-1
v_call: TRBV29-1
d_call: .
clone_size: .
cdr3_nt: TGCAGCGTTGAACGAGGGCACTCTGAAGCTTTCTTT
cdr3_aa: CSVERGHSEAFF

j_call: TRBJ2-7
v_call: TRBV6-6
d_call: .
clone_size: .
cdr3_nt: TGTGCCAGCAGGTCTAGTGGGAGATCATACGAGCACTACTTC
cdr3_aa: CASRSSGRSYEHYF

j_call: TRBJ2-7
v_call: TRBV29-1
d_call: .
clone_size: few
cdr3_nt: TGCAGCGTTGAGGGGGGGCTAGCGGACGAGCAGTACTTC
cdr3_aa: CSVEGGLADEQYF

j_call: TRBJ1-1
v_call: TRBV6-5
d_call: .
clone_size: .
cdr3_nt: TGTGCCAGCAGTTACGGGGGGACGTTGACTGAAGCTTCCTTT
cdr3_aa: CASSYGGTLTEASF

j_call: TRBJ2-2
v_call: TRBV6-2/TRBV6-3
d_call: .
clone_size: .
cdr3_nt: TGTGTCACCAGTTACTCGAGAACAGCTACGAACACCGGGGAGCTGTTTTTT
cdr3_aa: CVTSYSRTATNTGELFF

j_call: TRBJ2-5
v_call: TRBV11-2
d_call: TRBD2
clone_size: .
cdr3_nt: TGTATCGGCAGCCAAACTCCTGGCGGGGGGATAGAGACCCAGTATTTC
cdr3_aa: CIGSQTPGGGIETQYF

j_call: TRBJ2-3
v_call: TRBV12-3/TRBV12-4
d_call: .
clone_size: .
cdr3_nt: TGTGCCAGCAGTTTACAGGGTGCGAAGTATTTT
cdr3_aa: CASSLQGAKYF

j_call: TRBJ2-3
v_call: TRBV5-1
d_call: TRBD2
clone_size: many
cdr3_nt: TGCGCCAGCAGCCCTAGACTAGCGGGAGTTACCACAGATACGCAGTATTTT
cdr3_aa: CASSPRLAGVTTDTQYF

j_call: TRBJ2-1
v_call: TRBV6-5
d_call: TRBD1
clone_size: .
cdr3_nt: TGTGCTAGCAGTTACCGTCACGGGACAGGGTTGGACCAGTTCTTC
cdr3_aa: CASSYRHGTGLDQFF

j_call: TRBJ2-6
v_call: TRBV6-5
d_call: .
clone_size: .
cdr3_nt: TGTGCCAGCAGTTACTCTCAGGATTTATCTGGGGCCAATGTCCTGACTTTC
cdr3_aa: CASSYSQDLSGANVLTF

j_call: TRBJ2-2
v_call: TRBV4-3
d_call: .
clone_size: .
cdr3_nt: TGCGCCAGTAGCCAAGATTTGAGGGTGGAGCTGTTTTTT
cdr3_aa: CASSQDLRVELFF

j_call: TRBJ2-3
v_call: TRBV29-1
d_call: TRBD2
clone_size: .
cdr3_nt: TGCAGTGCTGAGGGTAGCGGGAGTGCAGTTACGCAGTATTTT
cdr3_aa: CSAEGSGSAVTQYF

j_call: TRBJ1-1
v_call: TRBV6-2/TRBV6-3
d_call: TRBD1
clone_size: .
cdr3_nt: TGTGCCAGCAGTTATGGACAGGGAGAGAACACTGAAGCTTTCTTT
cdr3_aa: CASSYGQGENTEAFF

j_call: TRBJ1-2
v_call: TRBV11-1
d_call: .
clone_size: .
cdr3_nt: TGTGCCAGCAACTTCAAGGGATTTGGCTATGGCCACACCTTC
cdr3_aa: CASNFKGFGYGHTF

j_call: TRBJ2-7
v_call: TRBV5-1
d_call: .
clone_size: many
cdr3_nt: TGCGCCAGCAGCTTGTTGGCGGGTCGTCTCTACGAGCAGTACTTC
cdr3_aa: CASSLLAGRLYEQYF

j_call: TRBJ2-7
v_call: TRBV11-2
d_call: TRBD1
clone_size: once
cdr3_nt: TGTGCCAGCAGCCAAGGGACAGGGAGTACCTACGAGCTGTGCTTC
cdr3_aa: CASSQGTGSTYELCF

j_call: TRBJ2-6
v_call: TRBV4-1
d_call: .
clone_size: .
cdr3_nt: TGCGTCAGCAGCCAACGAAGAACAGGCTCTGGGGCCAACGTCCTGACTTTC
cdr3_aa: CVSSQRRTGSGANVLTF

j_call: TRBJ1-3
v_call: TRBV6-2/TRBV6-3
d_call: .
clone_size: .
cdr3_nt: TGTTCCAGCAGTGACAACTCTGGAAACACCATATATTTT
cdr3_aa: CSSSDNSGNTIYF

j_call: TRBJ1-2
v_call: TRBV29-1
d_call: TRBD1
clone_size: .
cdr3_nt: TGCAGTGTTGAAGAGACAGGGGGCGCGGGGGACTACACCTTC
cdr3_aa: CSVEETGGAGDYTF

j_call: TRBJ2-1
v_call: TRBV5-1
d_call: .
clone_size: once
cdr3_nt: TGCGCCAGCAGCCCCGAATGCAATGAGTACTTCTTC
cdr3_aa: CASSPECNEYFF

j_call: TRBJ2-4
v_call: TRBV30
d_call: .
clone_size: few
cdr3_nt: TGTGCCGGAGGGGGGCTGGAAAACATTCAGTACTTC
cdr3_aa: CAGGGLENIQYF

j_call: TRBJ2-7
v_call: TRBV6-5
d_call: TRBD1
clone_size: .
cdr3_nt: TGTCCCAGCACCGTTGACAGGGGGCTCAACTACGAACAGTACTTC
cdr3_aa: CPSTVDRGLNYEQYF

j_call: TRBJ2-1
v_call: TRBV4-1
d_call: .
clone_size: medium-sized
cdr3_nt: TGCGCCAGCAGCCAAAGTAGCGGATGGAACAATGAGCAGTTCTTC
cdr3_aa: CASSQSSGWNNEQFF

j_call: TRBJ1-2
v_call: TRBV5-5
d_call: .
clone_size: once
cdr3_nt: TGCGCCAGCAACCCTCACCCGGACAGAACTAACTATGGCTACACCTTC
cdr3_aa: CASNPHPDRTNYGYTF

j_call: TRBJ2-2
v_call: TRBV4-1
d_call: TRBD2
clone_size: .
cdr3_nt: TGCGCCAGCAGCCAAGATAGAGCGGGAACGAACACCGGGGAGCTGTTTTTT
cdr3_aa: CASSQDRAGTNTGELFF

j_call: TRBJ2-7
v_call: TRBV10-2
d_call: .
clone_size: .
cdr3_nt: TGCGCCAGCAGTGAGTCGGGACCAGGGTACGAGCGGTACTTC
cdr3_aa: CASSESGPGYERYF

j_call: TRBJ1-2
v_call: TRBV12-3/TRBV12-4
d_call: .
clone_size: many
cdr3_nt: TGTGCCAGCACCGACGGGGTTAACTATGGCTACACCTTC
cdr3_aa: CASTDGVNYGYTF

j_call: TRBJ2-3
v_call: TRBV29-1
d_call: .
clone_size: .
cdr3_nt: TGCAACTCCGGCGCTAGCATAGATACGCAGTATTTT
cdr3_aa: CNSGASIDTQYF

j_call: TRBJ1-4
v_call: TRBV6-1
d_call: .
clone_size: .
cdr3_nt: TGTGCCGGGAGTGCGTTTCTATTCGGGGCAGCACTTACTGCTAATGAAAAACTGTTTTTT
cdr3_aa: CAGSAFLFGAALTANEKLFF